Listed below are T cell receptor beta chains from one sample, sequenced in a study of cytomegalovirus exposure and HLA in healthy donors. Data came from immunoSEQ multiplex PCR; TCRdb stores just in-frame clones and leaves some out. The sample yields around 20,000 clones, approximately 80% seen once. The sequencing input was PBMCs. The receptors were gathered from a human donor in good health. Both conserved end residues are part of each CDR3. Each record gives: clone size, J gene, V gene, CDR3 protein. Size is omitted from some rows. Given values are once, few, many or a class for expanded clones.

>.|TRBJ1-1|TRBV7-9
CASTYPGVRDTEAFF
>.|TRBJ2-1|TRBV27
CASSPGTGGTYNEQFF
>.|TRBJ1-2|TRBV19
CASSTGDIYGYTF
>.|TRBJ2-7|TRBV7-8
CASSPYSGSSYEQYF
>.|TRBJ2-7|TRBV19
CASSIDLQDLDEQYF
>.|TRBJ2-5|TRBV10-3
CAISEVGGIRGTQYF
>few|TRBJ2-7|TRBV4-3
CASSLGTDPYEQYF
>.|TRBJ2-5|TRBV30
CAWRTSGGAETQYF
>.|TRBJ2-3|TRBV5-8
CASSKGQRQGDTQYF
>.|TRBJ2-2|TRBV7-8
CASSSGQGNTGELFF
>.|TRBJ1-1|TRBV27
CASNPVSGGETEAFF
>.|TRBJ1-2|TRBV6-4
CASSDSMGASTYTF
>.|TRBJ1-1|TRBV2
CASSAQGLGEAFF
>.|TRBJ1-5|TRBV19
CASRRYSNQPQHF
>.|TRBJ1-1|TRBV5-5
CASSFLVTGGTEAFF
>.|TRBJ1-4|TRBV4-1
CASSQVATTNEKLFF
>.|TRBJ2-3|TRBV12-5
CASAQTSGGAIVGDTQYF
>.|TRBJ1-2|TRBV19
CASSMGEGNYGYTF
>few|TRBJ1-2|TRBV5-4
CASSPQGTGNYGYTF
>.|TRBJ2-7|TRBV7-2
CASSPAYEQYF
>.|TRBJ1-2|TRBV27
CASSPGFFYGYTF
>.|.|TRBV2
CASSVQGGEQYF
>.|TRBJ1-3|TRBV5-6
CASNSQQGLPGNTIYF
>.|TRBJ2-5|TRBV11-3
CASSLRSGGAREETQYF
>.|TRBJ2-1|TRBV5-1
CASSLIWTGGVDEQFF
>.|TRBJ1-5|TRBV13
CASSLGRAQPQHF
>.|TRBJ1-6|TRBV6-1
CASTEELDSPLHF
>.|TRBJ2-1|TRBV18
CASSPPGSSYNEQFF
>.|TRBJ1-3|TRBV4-2
CASSQVRDISGNTIYF
>.|TRBJ2-3|TRBV5-4
CASSHGQDTDTQYF
>.|TRBJ1-1|TRBV13
CASSLGDRGGSTEAFF
>few|TRBJ1-1|TRBV19
CASSARVASTEAFF
>.|TRBJ1-1|TRBV6-5
CASSEDRGYTEAFF
>.|TRBJ1-1|TRBV11-2
CASSDRANPKNTEAFF
>once|TRBJ2-7|TRBV19
CATRTGTSGRAEQYF
>.|TRBJ2-3|TRBV5-4
CASAPRGGLADTQYF
>once|TRBJ1-5|TRBV7-9
CASSFSGASGGPQHF
>.|TRBJ2-1|TRBV7-9
CASSRRTSVRQFF
>.|TRBJ2-1|TRBV4-1
CASSQETEYNEQFF
>.|TRBJ2-3|TRBV10-3
CAISESPTDTQYF
>.|TRBJ2-7|TRBV6-6
CASSSGTASYEQYF
>.|TRBJ1-1|TRBV11-2
CASSFTRETEAFF
>.|TRBJ2-1|TRBV7-3
CASSLTRTDEQFF
>.|TRBJ1-6|TRBV5-1
CASSRDSDNSPLHF
>.|TRBJ2-7|TRBV6-5
CASSSHRDLYGEQYF
>.|TRBJ2-5|TRBV5-5
CASTWWGGQETQYF
>.|TRBJ2-1|TRBV6-1
CASSERIGTGGYNEQFF